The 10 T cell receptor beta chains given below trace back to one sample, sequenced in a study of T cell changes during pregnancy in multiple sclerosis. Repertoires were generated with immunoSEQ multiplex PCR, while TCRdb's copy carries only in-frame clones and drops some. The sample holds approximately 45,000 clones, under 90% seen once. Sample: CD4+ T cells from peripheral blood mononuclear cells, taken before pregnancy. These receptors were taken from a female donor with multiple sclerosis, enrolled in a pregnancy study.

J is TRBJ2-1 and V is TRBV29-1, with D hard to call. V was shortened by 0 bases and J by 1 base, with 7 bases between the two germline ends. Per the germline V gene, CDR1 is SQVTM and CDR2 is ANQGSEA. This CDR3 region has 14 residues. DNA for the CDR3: TGCAGCGTTGAAGAAAATATTTCCTACAATGAGCAGTTCTTC. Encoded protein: CSVEENISYNEQFF.

The CDR3 DNA reads as TGTGCCAGTCGGAGATCTGTGGGGGGAGAAAAACTGTTTTTT. This sequence encodes CASRRSVGGEKLFF. The V gene is TRBV19, the J gene TRBJ1-4, with TRBD1 as a possible D gene (5 bases). The V gene lost 8 bases and the J gene lost 8 bases, with 18 bases spanning the gap. The CDR3 has 14 residues. Germline loops: CDR1 LNHDA, CDR2 SQIVND (reference sequence).

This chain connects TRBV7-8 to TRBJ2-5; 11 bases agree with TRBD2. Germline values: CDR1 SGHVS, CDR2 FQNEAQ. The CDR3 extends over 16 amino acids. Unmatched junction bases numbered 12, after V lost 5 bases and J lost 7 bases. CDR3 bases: TGTGCCAGCAGCGTGACTAGCGGGACGGTGGGGAGGACCCAGTACTTC. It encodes CASSVTSGTVGRTQYF. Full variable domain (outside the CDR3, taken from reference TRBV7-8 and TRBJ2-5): GAGVSQSPRYKVAKRGQDVALRCDPISGHVSLFWYQQALGQGPEFLTYFQNEAQLDKSGLPSDRFFAERPEGSVSTLKIQRTQQEDSAVYLCASSVTSGTVGRTQYFGPGTRLLVL.

CDR3 bases: TGTGCCAGCAGCTCCGGGACAGGGGAGGGGTATGGCTACACCTTC. It translates to CASSSGTGEGYGYTF. V gene TRBV7-8 combines with J gene TRBJ1-2, with 10 bases that match TRBD1. Germline-derived CDR1 and CDR2 are SGHVS and FQNEAQ. J was trimmed by 5 bases and V by 4 bases; bases with no gene match: 7. CDR3 length: 15 amino acids.

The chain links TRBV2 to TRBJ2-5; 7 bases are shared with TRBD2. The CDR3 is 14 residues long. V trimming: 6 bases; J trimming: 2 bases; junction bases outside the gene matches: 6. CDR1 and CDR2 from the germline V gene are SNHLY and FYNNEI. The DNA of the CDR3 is TGTGCCAGCAGGGCGGGAGAAGTACAAGAGACCCAGTACTTC. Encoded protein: CASRAGEVQETQYF.

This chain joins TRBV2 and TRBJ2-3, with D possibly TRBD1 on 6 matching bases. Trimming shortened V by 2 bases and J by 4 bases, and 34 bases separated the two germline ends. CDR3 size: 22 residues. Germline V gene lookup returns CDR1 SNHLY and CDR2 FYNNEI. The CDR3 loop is CASSEIARMSSRTAENADTQYF. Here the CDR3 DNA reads TGTGCCAGCAGTGAAATCGCGCGCATGTCGTCGAGGACAGCGGAAAACGCAGATACGCAGTATTTT.

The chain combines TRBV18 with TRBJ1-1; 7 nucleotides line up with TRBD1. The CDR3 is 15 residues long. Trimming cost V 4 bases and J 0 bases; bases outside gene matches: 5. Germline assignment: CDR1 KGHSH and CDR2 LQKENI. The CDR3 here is CASSQQGDMNTEAFF. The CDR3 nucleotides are TGTGCCAGCTCACAGCAGGGGGATATGAACACTGAAGCTTTCTTT.

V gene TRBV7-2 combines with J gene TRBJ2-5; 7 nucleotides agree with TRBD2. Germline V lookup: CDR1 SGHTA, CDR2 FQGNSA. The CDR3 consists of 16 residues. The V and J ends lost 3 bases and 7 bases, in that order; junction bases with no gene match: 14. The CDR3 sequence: CASSLGEGPLRGTQYF. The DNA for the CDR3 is TGTGCCAGCAGCTTGGGGGAGGGCCCCCTGAGAGGGACCCAGTACTTC.

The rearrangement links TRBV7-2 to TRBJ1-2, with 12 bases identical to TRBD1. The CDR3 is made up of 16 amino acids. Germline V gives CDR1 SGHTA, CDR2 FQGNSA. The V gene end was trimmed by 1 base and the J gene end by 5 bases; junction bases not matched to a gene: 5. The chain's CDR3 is CASSLGGQGAEYGYTF. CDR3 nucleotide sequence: TGTGCCAGCAGCTTAGGGGGACAGGGGGCGGAGTATGGCTACACCTTC.

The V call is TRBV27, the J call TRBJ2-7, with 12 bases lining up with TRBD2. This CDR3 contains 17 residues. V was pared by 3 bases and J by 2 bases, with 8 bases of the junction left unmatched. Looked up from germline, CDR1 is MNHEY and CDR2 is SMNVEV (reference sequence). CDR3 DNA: TGTGCCAGCAGTTTTAGGCTAGCGGGAGGGCTCGCCTACGAGCAGTACTTC. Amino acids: CASSFRLAGGLAYEQYF.